The 24 T cell receptor beta chains presented below share a single source sample, sequenced in a study of T cells in Graves' hyperthyroidism and ophthalmopathy. Using RNA transcripts as the source, TCR beta CDR3 regions were amplified. The HTBI primer set drove a first-round RT-PCR of the TCR CDR3. MiXCR, applied by TCRdb to the multiplex PCR reads, yields one record per CDR3 protein. The sample lists about 200,000 distinct CDR3 sequences; roughly 17% were seen once. Sequences were obtained from blood. The receptors come from a man aged 50-60 years with Graves' hyperthyroidism.

This chain links TRBV9 with TRBJ2-1; no clear D. The CDR3 sequence is 14 residues long. Germline CDR1 is SGDLS and CDR2 is YYNGEE. Trimming shortened V by 0 bases and J by 6 bases, and 10 bases separated the two germline ends. CDR3 bases: TGTGCCAGCAGCGTAGAGAGTAGCTCCAATGAGCAGTTCTTC. Translated, it gives CASSVESSSNEQFF.

In this sample, this clonotype turned up many times. The genes are TRBV19 and TRBJ2-7, with 7 bases aligning to TRBD2. This CDR3 is 15 amino acids long. CDR1 is LNHDA and CDR2 is SQIVND in the germline V gene (reference sequence). V gave up 5 bases and J gave up 2 bases; unmatched junction bases: 9. The CDR3 loop is CASSLLLAPAYEQYF. In DNA form, the CDR3 reads TGTGCCAGTAGTCTACTACTAGCGCCGGCCTACGAGCAGTACTTC.

The sample holds many counts of this clonotype. The rearrangement links TRBV2 to TRBJ2-5, with 9 nucleotides matching TRBD2. The CDR3 has 15 residues. Looked up from germline, CDR1 is SNHLY and CDR2 is FYNNEI. Trimming at V came to 1 base and at J to 5 bases, leaving 5 bases not matched to a gene. DNA of the CDR3: TGTGCCAGCAGTGAAGACGCGGGAGGGGAGGAGACCCAGTACTTC. Protein product: CASSEDAGGEETQYF. Using reference TRBV2 and TRBJ2-5 for the parts outside the CDR3, the full variable domain is EPEVTQTPSHQVTQMGQEVILRCVPISNHLYFYWYRQILGQKVEFLVSFYNNEISEKSEIFDDQFSVERPDGSNFTLKIRSTKLEDSAMYFCASSEDAGGEETQYFGPGTRLLVL.

This clonotype was detected many times. The chain is built from TRBV4-1 and TRBJ2-1; D might be TRBD2 (6 bases). The V end was cut by 3 bases, the J end by 10 bases, with 22 bases between. Per germline, CDR1 MGHRA and CDR2 YSYEKL. CDR3 size: 16 residues. The CDR3 spells CASSQLLVTGRWEQFF. CDR3 DNA sequence: TGCGCCAGCAGCCAGCTATTAGTGACCGGGAGATGGGAGCAGTTCTTC.

The table lists this clonotype with many counts. The J gene is TRBJ2-1, the V gene TRBV30; 8 bases line up with TRBD2. Germline V lookup: CDR1 GTSNPN, CDR2 SVGIG (reference sequence). V lost 3 bases to trimming and J lost 3 bases; unmatched junction nucleotides: 13. This CDR3 has 17 amino acids. The CDR3: CAWSQFQGGRFYNEQFF. The CDR3 nucleotides are TGTGCCTGGAGCCAGTTCCAGGGCGGGAGGTTCTACAATGAGCAGTTCTTC. The variable domain in full, completed from reference TRBV30 and TRBJ2-1, reads SQTIHQWPATLVQPVGSPLSLECTVEGTSNPNLYWYRQAAGRGLQLLFYSVGIGQISSEVPQNLSASRPQDRQFILSSKKLLLSDSGFYLCAWSQFQGGRFYNEQFFGPGTRLTVL.

This clonotype was observed at least ten times. The chain couples TRBV30 to TRBJ1-6, with D perhaps matching TRBD1 (5 bases). Per germline, CDR1 GTSNPN and CDR2 SVGIG (reference sequence). This CDR3 is 14 amino acids long. The V end was cut by 1 base, the J end by 11 bases, with 15 bases between. CDR3 sequence (DNA): TGTGCCTGGAGTGCCCTACGTGGGACCACACCCCTCCACTTT. It is translated as CAWSALRGTTPLHF.

This clonotype came up many times. This chain uses TRBV15 with TRBJ2-2; the D is unclear. Germline loops: CDR1 LNHNV, CDR2 YYDKDF (reference sequence). The germline V and J ends were trimmed by 4 bases and 5 bases, with 11 bases remaining between them. The CDR3 spans 14 residues. The chain's CDR3 is CATSILVGTGELFF. In DNA, the CDR3 is TGTGCCACCAGCATTCTTGTGGGAACCGGGGAGCTGTTTTTT.

V usage is TRBV4-1 and J usage is TRBJ2-7; TRBD1 matches at 9 bases. After removal of 1 base from V and 5 bases from J, the junction contained 6 bases not matched to a gene. CDR1 is MGHRA and CDR2 is YSYEKL in the germline V gene. The CDR3 is 15 residues long. The DNA for the CDR3 is TGCGCCAGCAGCCAAGGGGGACAGGGTATTCACGAGCAGTACTTC. Translation: CASSQGGQGIHEQYF.

This clonotype appeared a single time. The CDR3 reads CASSAEQGTYEQYF. CDR3 bases: TGTGCCAGCAGCGCAGAGCAAGGGACCTACGAGCAGTACTTC. This sequence joins TRBV9 and TRBJ2-7; D not resolved. CDR3 size: 14 residues. Germline loops: CDR1 SGDLS, CDR2 YYNGEE. V was cut by 3 bases and J by 2 bases, with 12 bases left in between.

This clonotype was observed many times. The rearrangement joins TRBV3-1 to TRBJ1-3; TRBD1 matches at 7 bases. Germline V gene data show CDR1 as LGHDT and CDR2 as YNNKEL (reference sequence). CDR3 length equals 17 residues. V trimming: 2 bases; J trimming: 3 bases; junction bases outside the gene matches: 10. In nucleotides, the CDR3 is TGTGCCAGCAGCCAACCCCTCACAGGGGCGCATGGAAACACCATATATTTT. Residues: CASSQPLTGAHGNTIYF.

The chain is built from TRBV10-2 and TRBJ2-1; D may be TRBD2 (6 bases). V lost 2 bases to trimming and J lost 1 base, with 6 bases between them. The germline gives CDR1 WSHSY, CDR2 SAAADI. CDR3 length: 14 amino acids. In DNA form, the CDR3 reads TGCGCCAGCAGTGAGCGGGAGTCCTACAATGAGCAGTTCTTC. It codes for CASSERESYNEQFF.

Of note for this clonotype: Possible read error: a much larger clone is one base away. CDR3 region: CASSSLTGADVLTF. DNA of the CDR3: TGTGCCAGCAGCTCCCTAACTGGGGCCGACGTCCTGACTTTC. This chain connects TRBV11-2 to TRBJ2-6, with D maybe TRBD1 (5 bases). Per the germline V gene, CDR1 is SGHAT and CDR2 is FQNNGV. This CDR3 comprises 14 residues.

This clonotype turned up a few times. The V gene is TRBV7-9, the J gene TRBJ2-5; D call uncertain. Germline-derived CDR1 and CDR2 are SEHNR and FQNEAQ (reference sequence). V was clipped by 1 base and J by 5 bases, with 11 bases between them. CDR3 size: 14 residues. CDR3 in amino acids: CASSLDWDSETQYF. CDR3 nucleotide sequence: TGTGCCAGCAGCTTAGACTGGGATTCGGAGACCCAGTACTTC.

This clonotype came up many times. J is TRBJ2-3 and V is TRBV20-1; D is possibly TRBD2 (5 bases). The V end lost 5 bases, the J end lost 2 bases, and 17 bases lay between the germline ends. CDR1 and CDR2 (germline): DFQATT, SNEGSKA (reference sequence). The CDR3 runs to 15 residues. This CDR3 is CSAPKLDGNTDTQYF. CDR3 coding DNA: TGCAGTGCTCCAAAACTGGACGGGAACACAGATACGCAGTATTTT.

This clonotype was counted at least ten times. V and J are TRBV18 and TRBJ2-4; 8 bases fit TRBD1. The junction had 4 bases not matched to a gene; V was cut back by 4 bases and J by 5 bases. The CDR3 totals 14 residues. CDR1 is KGHSH, CDR2 LQKENI, per germline. CDR3 coding DNA: TGTGCCAGCTCACGAACGACAGGGGAAAACATTCAGTACTTC. Protein: CASSRTTGENIQYF.

This clonotype was counted at least ten times. The chain has TRBV12-3 or TRBV12-4 and TRBJ2-7; 7 nucleotides match TRBD1. V was clipped by 1 base and J by 6 bases; unmatched bases: 6. The CDR3 is 14 residues long. The CDR3 sequence is CASSLGTGVGEQYF. Here the CDR3 DNA reads TGTGCCAGCAGTTTAGGAACAGGGGTGGGCGAGCAGTACTTC.

CDR3 DNA sequence: TGTGCCAGCAGTGAAAGCTTGGGCACGGGTGAGCAGTTCTTC. Translation: CASSESLGTGEQFF. The rearrangement links TRBV28 to TRBJ2-1, with D unclear. The germline CDR1 and CDR2 sequences are MDHEN and SYDVKM. The CDR3 loop spans 14 amino acids. The V end lost 5 bases, the J end lost 9 bases, and 17 bases lay between the germline ends.

This clonotype was found many times. This chain connects TRBV3-1 to TRBJ2-3; D may be TRBD1 (6 bases). V was cut by 2 bases and J by 3 bases, with 12 bases left in between. Germline V CDR1 and CDR2: LGHDT, YNNKEL (reference sequence). The length of the CDR3 is 15 residues. CDR3 residues: CASSQLTTGTDTQYF. The CDR3 region has the DNA TGTGCCAGCAGCCAACTCACCACAGGGACAGATACGCAGTATTTT.

The table lists this clonotype with many counts. V and J are TRBV3-1 and TRBJ2-2, with D unclear. The CDR3 runs 15 residues. Trimming took 1 base from V and 3 from J, leaving 9 bases between them. Per germline, CDR1 LGHDT and CDR2 YNNKEL (reference sequence). The CDR3 region is CASSQVSVHTGELFF. DNA of the CDR3: TGTGCCAGCAGCCAAGTGTCGGTCCACACCGGGGAGCTGTTTTTT. The entire variable domain, with the rest obtained from reference TRBV3-1 and TRBJ2-2, is as follows: DTAVSQTPKYLVTQMGNDKSIKCEQNLGHDTMYWYKQDSKKFLKIMFSYNNKELIINETVPNRFSPKSPDKAHLNLHINSLELGDSAVYFCASSQVSVHTGELFFGEGSRLTVL.

This clonotype was observed many times. The chain links TRBV7-2 to TRBJ2-2, with 9 nucleotides matching TRBD1. Germline CDR1 is SGHTA and CDR2 is FQGNSA. The CDR3 loop spans 18 amino acids. The ends lost 4 bases at V and 6 bases at J; junction bases unmatched: 15. CDR3 in amino acids: CASSSDLYRGRKAGELFF. The CDR3 coding sequence is TGTGCCAGCAGCTCCGACCTTTACAGGGGGCGCAAGGCCGGGGAGCTGTTTTTT. Looking up the rest from reference TRBV7-2 and TRBJ2-2 gives the full variable domain: GAGVSQSPSNKVTEKGKDVELRCDPISGHTALYWYRQSLGQGLEFLIYFQGNSAPDKSGLPSDRFSAERTGGSVSTLTIQRTQQEDSAVYLCASSSDLYRGRKAGELFFGEGSRLTVL.

This clonotype was counted at least ten times. The genes are TRBV2 and TRBJ2-7; 11 bases are shared with TRBD2. After removal of 1 base from V and 4 bases from J, the junction contained 6 bases not matched to a gene. Germline assignment: CDR1 SNHLY and CDR2 FYNNEI. The CDR3 is 16 residues long. In DNA form, the CDR3 reads TGTGCCAGCAGTGAAGGACCGGCTAGCGGGAGGTACGAGCAGTACTTC. This encodes CASSEGPASGRYEQYF.

This clonotype was recorded many times. The CDR3 nucleotides read TGTGCCAGCAGCTCGCAGGCCTACCGAACCTACGAGCAGTACTTC. It yields the protein CASSSQAYRTYEQYF. This rearrangement joins TRBV11-2 to TRBJ2-7, with D unresolved. V was trimmed by 4 bases and J by 2 bases, leaving 15 bases between them. The length of the CDR3 is 15 residues. From germline, CDR1 is SGHAT and CDR2 FQNNGV.

This clonotype was detected only a few times. The chain couples TRBV6-2 or TRBV6-3 to TRBJ2-1; 9 nucleotides agree with TRBD2. J was trimmed by 0 bases and V by 6 bases; bases with no gene match: 6. This CDR3 is built from 16 residues. Germline-derived CDR1 and CDR2 are MNHEY and SVGEGT. The CDR3 nucleotides are TGTGCCAGCAGGCGGGAGGGCCTCTTCTCCTACAATGAGCAGTTCTTC. Amino acids: CASRREGLFSYNEQFF.

This clonotype was recorded many times. The chain links TRBV15 to TRBJ2-1; D is possibly TRBD2 (5 bases). Germline V gene data show CDR1 as LNHNV and CDR2 as YYDKDF (reference sequence). With 0 bases removed from V and 0 bases from J, the gap between germline ends came to 18 bases. CDR3 length equals 19 residues. CDR3 loop: CATSRDLLGVPSSYNEQFF. As DNA, the CDR3 is TGTGCCACCAGCAGAGATCTGCTCGGGGTCCCCAGCTCCTACAATGAGCAGTTCTTC.